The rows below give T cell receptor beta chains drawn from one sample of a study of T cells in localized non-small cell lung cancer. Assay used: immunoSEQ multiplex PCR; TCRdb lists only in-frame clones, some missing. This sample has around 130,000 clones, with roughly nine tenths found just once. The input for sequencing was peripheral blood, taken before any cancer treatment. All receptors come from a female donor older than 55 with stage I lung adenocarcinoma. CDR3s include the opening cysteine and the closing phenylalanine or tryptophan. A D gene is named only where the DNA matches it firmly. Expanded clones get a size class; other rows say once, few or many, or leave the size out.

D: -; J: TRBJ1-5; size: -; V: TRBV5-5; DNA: TGTGCCAGCAGCTTGAGTTCTGGGGGACATCAGCCCCAGCATTTT; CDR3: CASSLSSGGHQPQHF
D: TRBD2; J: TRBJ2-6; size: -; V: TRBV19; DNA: TGTGCTGCTAGCGGGGATTCTCTGGGGGCCAACGTCCTGACTTTC; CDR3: CAASGDSLGANVLTF
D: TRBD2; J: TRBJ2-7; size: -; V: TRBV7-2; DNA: TGTGCCAGCAGCCCCAGGGGACTAGCGGGAGGTGCGGGGGAGCAGTACTTC; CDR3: CASSPRGLAGGAGEQYF
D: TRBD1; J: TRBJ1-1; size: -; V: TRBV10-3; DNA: TGTGCCATCAAAAAAGAGGACAGGAGGAACACTGAAGCTTTCTTT; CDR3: CAIKKEDRRNTEAFF
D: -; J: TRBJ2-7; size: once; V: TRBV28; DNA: TGTGCCAGCAGTTTCGGCCTAGCCCCTTACGAGCAGTACTTC; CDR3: CASSFGLAPYEQYF
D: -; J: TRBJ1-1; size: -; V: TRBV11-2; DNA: TGTGCCAGCAGCTTAGTCGGGCAGCTCGCTGAAGCTTTCTTT; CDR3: CASSLVGQLAEAFF
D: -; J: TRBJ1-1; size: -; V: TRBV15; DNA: TGTGCCACCAGCAGAGATCTGGGGGCCGTAATGGCTTTCTTT; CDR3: CATSRDLGAVMAFF
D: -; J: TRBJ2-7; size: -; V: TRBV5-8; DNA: TGTGCCAGCAGCTTGAAAGGTGGACAGGAGCAGTACTTC; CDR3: CASSLKGGQEQYF
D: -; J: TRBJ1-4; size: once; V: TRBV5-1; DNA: TGCGCCAGCAGCTGGACGACAGGTGATAATGAAAAACTGTTTTTT; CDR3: CASSWTTGDNEKLFF
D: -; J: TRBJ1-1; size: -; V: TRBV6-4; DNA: TGTGCCAGCAGTGCAACAGGGACCACTGAAGCTTTCTTT; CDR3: CASSATGTTEAFF
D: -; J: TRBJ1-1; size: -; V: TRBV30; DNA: TGTGCCTGGAGGAACACTGAAGCTTTCTTT; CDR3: CAWRNTEAFF
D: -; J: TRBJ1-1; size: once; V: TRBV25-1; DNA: TGTGCCAGCAGTGAAGTGGGGGGCCGAGCTTTCTTT; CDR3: CASSEVGGRAFF
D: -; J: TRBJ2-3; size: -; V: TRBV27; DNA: TGTGCCAGCAGTTGGCAGGACAGAAGCACAGATACGCAGTATTTT; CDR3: CASSWQDRSTDTQYF
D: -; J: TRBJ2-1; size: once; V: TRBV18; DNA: TGTGCCAGCTCACCCATGGGCCGGGAGAATGAGCAGTTCTTC; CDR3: CASSPMGRENEQFF
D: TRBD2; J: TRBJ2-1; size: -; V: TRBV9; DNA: TGTGCCAGCAGCGTAACTAGCGGGAGATGGACCTACAATGAGCAGTTCTTC; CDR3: CASSVTSGRWTYNEQFF
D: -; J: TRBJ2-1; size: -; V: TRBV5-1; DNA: TGCGCCAGCAGCTGGGGAGGGGGGAATGAGCAGTTCTTC; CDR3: CASSWGGGNEQFF
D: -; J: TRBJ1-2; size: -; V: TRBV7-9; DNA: TGTGCCAGCAGCTTTTCCGGACGGGCTAACTATGGCTACACCTTC; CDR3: CASSFSGRANYGYTF
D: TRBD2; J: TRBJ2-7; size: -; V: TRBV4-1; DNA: TGCGCCAGCAGCCAATCCGGGACTAGCGGGAAGCGGTACTTC; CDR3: CASSQSGTSGKRYF
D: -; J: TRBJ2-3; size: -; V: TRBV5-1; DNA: TGCGCCAGCAGCTTATCTCCCCCTCCCACAGATACGCAGTATTTT; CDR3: CASSLSPPPTDTQYF
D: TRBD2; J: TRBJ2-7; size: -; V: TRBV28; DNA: TGTGCCAGCCGAAGACTAGCGGGAGTAATCTACGAGCAGTACTTC; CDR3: CASRRLAGVIYEQYF
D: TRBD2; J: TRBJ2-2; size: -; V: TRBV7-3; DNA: TGTGCCAGCAGCTACCCCGGGGGGGCGCGGGAGCTGTTTTTT; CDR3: CASSYPGGARELFF
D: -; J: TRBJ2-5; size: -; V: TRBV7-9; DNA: TGTGCCAGACGACAGGGGGCTAGCGGGATCCAAGAGACCCAGTACTTC; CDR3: CARRQGASGIQETQYF
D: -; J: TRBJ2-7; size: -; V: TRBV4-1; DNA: TGCGCCAGCAGCCAAGATCCTTTTCAGGGCTACGAGCAGTACTTC; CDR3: CASSQDPFQGYEQYF
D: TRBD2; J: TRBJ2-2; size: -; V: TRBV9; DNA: TGTGCCAGCGGTCGGGCTAGCGGCACCGGGGAGCTGTTTTTT; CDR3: CASGRASGTGELFF
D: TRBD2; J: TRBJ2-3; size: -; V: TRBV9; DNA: TGTGCCAGCAGCGTAGCTCAACTAGCGGTTCCCTACGCAGATACGCAGTATTTT; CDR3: CASSVAQLAVPYADTQYF
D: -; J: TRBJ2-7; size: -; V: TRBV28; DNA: TGTGCCAGCAGCACTCAAGGACCAACCTACGAGCAGTACTTC; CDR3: CASSTQGPTYEQYF